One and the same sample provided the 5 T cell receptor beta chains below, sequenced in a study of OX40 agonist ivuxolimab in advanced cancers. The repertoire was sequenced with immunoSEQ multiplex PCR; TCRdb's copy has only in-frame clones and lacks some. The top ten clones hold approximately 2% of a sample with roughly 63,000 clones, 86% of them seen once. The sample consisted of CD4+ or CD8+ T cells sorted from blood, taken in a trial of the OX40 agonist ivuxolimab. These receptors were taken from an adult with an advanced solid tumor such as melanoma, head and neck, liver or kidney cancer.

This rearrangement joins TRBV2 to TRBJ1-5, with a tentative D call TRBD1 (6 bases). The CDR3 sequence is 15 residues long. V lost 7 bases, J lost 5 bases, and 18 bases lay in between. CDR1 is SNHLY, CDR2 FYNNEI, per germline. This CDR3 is CASTPSGGAYQPQHF. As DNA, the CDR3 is TGTGCCAGCACCCCCTCGGGGGGGGCGTATCAGCCCCAGCATTTT.

This CDR3 is CASGGGLDTQYF. The CDR3 DNA reads TGTGCCAGTGGAGGGGGCTTAGATACGCAGTATTTT. The chain uses TRBV19 and TRBJ2-3; TRBD1 is a possible D gene (7 bases). Germline assignment: CDR1 LNHDA and CDR2 SQIVND (reference sequence). V was clipped by 8 bases and J by 5 bases, with 11 bases between them. CDR3 length: 12 amino acids.

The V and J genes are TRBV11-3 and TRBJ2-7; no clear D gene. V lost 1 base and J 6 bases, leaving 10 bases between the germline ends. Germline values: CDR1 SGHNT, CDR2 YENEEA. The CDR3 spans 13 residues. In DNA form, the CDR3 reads TGTGCCAGCAGCTTAGGGTCTGTCAGCGAGCAGTACTTC. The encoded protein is CASSLGSVSEQYF. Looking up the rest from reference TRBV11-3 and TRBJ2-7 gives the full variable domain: EAGVVQSPRYKIIEKKQPVAFWCNPISGHNTLYWYLQNLGQGPELLIRYENEEAVDDSQLPKDRFSAERLKGVDSTLKIQPAELGDSAVYLCASSLGSVSEQYFGPGTRLTVT.

Written as DNA, the CDR3 is TGTGCCAGCTCACTAAGGGACACCCTTTCTGAGCAGTTCTTC. Translated, it gives CASSLRDTLSEQFF. The chain links TRBV18 to TRBJ2-1; possible D gene TRBD1, 6 bases. This CDR3 is built from 14 residues. Germline assignment: CDR1 KGHSH and CDR2 LQKENI. V lost 4 bases, J lost 9 bases, and 16 bases lay in between.

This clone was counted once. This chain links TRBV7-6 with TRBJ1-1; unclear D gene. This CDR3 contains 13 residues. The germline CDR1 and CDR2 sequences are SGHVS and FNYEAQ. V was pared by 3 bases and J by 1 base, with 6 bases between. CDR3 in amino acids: CASSFAGNTEAFF. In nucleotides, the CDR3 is TGTGCCAGCAGCTTTGCCGGGAACACTGAAGCTTTCTTT.